A selection of T cell receptor beta chains follows, all from one sample in a study of beta chain features in type 1 diabetes. Clones were read by immunoSEQ multiplex PCR, and TCRdb kept only the in-frame ones, dropping some. The table shows 150,000 to 160,000 clones, with 11% occurring only once. The specimen was central memory CD4+ T cells from blood. These TCRs come from a man aged 18 to 29 in good health. The CDR3 runs from the conserved cysteine through the conserved F or W.

TRBV5-6	TRBJ1-1	CASNYRDSGSEAFF
TRBV29-1	TRBJ1-1	CSVPKGLTNTEAFF
TRBV7-2	TRBJ1-4	CASSRGSGREKLFF
TRBV18	TRBJ2-7	CASSAGTSYEQYF
TRBV7-3	TRBJ2-7	CASSLNPGQNYEQYF
TRBV7-2	TRBJ2-7	CASSTDGAGYEQYF
TRBV6-1	TRBJ2-7	CASRSLRLNSYEQYF
TRBV2	TRBJ2-3	CASSAQGQGADTQYF
TRBV29-1	TRBJ1-2	CSGRYETENYGYTF
TRBV7-2	TRBJ2-5	CASSLVGQGPLRETQYF
TRBV7-7	TRBJ2-3	CASSLGTGANTQYF
TRBV7-2	TRBJ1-1	CASSSGQAMNTEAFF
TRBV5-1	TRBJ2-1	CASSLADGSGRRTYNEQFF
TRBV29-1	TRBJ2-7	CSVVDEGRKKGLGRNYEQYF
TRBV9	TRBJ2-3	CASSVEGRTDTQYF
TRBV7-3	TRBJ2-1	CASSDRTGGDEQFF
TRBV29-1	TRBJ2-3	CSGASSGSWGTDTQYF
TRBV5-1	TRBJ2-7	CASSLVGEQYF
TRBV7-6	TRBJ2-1	CASSLSGIAYNEQFF
TRBV10-3	TRBJ2-7	CAISDHDRVGGYEQYF
TRBV5-1	TRBJ1-1	CASSLDRPNTEAFF
TRBV4-3	TRBJ2-1	CASSQGPPSGTYNEQFF
TRBV10-3	TRBJ2-5	CAISEGARGVQETQYF
TRBV16	TRBJ2-1	CASSQNRNNEQFF
TRBV14	TRBJ2-7	CASSQAHEQYF
TRBV30	TRBJ2-6	CAWSVRSGANVLTF
TRBV6-5	TRBJ2-1	CASRVIAGSREQFF
TRBV19	TRBJ2-7	CATAAGTGTAEQYF
TRBV14	TRBJ2-5	CASSQAGIGETQYF
TRBV30	TRBJ1-6	CAWSVGQTYNSPLHF